The 8 T cell receptor beta chains given below trace back to one sample, sequenced in a study of blood T cell repertoires in COVID-19. The protocol was immunoSEQ multiplex PCR, while the TCRdb copy is restricted to in-frame clones and leaves out a portion. The sample includes roughly 250,000 clones, 75% to 85% of them seen just once. Input material: peripheral blood. These receptors all stem from a human donor in a cohort sampled during active COVID-19.

This clone was seen more than once but under ten times. The chain employs TRBV30 and TRBJ2-5, with 11 bases identical to TRBD2. The V gene's germline CDR1 is GTSNPN and CDR2 SVGIG (reference sequence). The V gene end was trimmed by 4 bases and the J gene end by 5 bases; junction bases not matched to a gene: 6. The CDR3 is 14 residues long. The CDR3 DNA sequence: TGTGCCTGGAAACTAGCGGGGGTCGGGGAGACCCAGTACTTC. Protein product: CAWKLAGVGETQYF. The full variable domain, completed using reference TRBV30 and TRBJ2-5, is SQTIHQWPATLVQPVGSPLSLECTVEGTSNPNLYWYRQAAGRGLQLLFYSVGIGQISSEVPQNLSASRPQDRQFILSSKKLLLSDSGFYLCAWKLAGVGETQYFGPGTRLLVL.

The rearrangement links TRBV18 to TRBJ2-7; 8 nucleotides match TRBD1. With V trimmed by 3 bases and J by 0 bases, 4 bases remained unmatched. The CDR3 runs 15 residues. Germline CDR1 and CDR2: KGHSH and LQKENI. As DNA, the CDR3 is TGTGCCAGCTCACCCCGGACAGGGCCCTCCTACGAGCAGTACTTC. Translation gives CASSPRTGPSYEQYF. The whole variable domain, filled in from reference TRBV18 and TRBJ2-7, reads NAGVMQNPRHLVRRRGQEARLRCSPMKGHSHVYWYRQLPEEGLKFMVYLQKENIIDESGMPKERFSAEFPKEGPSILRIQQVVRGDSAAYFCASSPRTGPSYEQYFGPGTRLTVT.

The CDR3 DNA follows: TGCGCCAGCAGAGGGAGGAGCGGTGAGCAGTTCTTC. Translated: CASRGRSGEQFF. The chain recombines TRBV10-1 with TRBJ2-1; TRBD2 is a possible D gene (6 bases). Germline CDR1 is WNHNN and CDR2 is SYGVQD (reference sequence). The V end was cut by 6 bases, the J end by 9 bases, with 12 bases between. CDR3 size: 12 residues.

The V call is TRBV7-3, the J call TRBJ2-1, with D possibly being TRBD2 (5 bases). V gave up 0 bases and J gave up 6 bases, with 15 bases separating them. Germline V gene sequence: CDR1 SGHTA, CDR2 FQGTGA. This CDR3 contains 16 residues. Written as DNA, the CDR3 is TGTGCCAGCAGCTTAACGGTTGGACTCCGCTTCAATGAGCAGTTCTTC. Protein sequence: CASSLTVGLRFNEQFF.

This chain connects TRBV28 to TRBJ1-5; 7 bases are shared with TRBD1. The CDR3 extends over 15 amino acids. Germline V lookup: CDR1 MDHEN, CDR2 SYDVKM. The V and J ends lost 6 bases and 7 bases, in that order; junction bases with no gene match: 12. CDR3 amino acids: CASRIRGALGQPQHF. The CDR3 coding sequence is TGTGCCAGCAGAATCAGGGGGGCCCTCGGGCAGCCCCAGCATTTT.

The chain links TRBV28 to TRBJ1-4, with D perhaps matching TRBD1 (5 bases). The CDR3 has 13 amino acids. V gave up 5 bases and J gave up 8 bases, with 12 bases separating them. Germline V lookup: CDR1 MDHEN, CDR2 SYDVKM. CDR3 in amino acids: CASSPPQGEKLFF. The CDR3 DNA follows: TGTGCCAGCAGTCCACCTCAGGGAGAAAAACTGTTTTTT. The complete variable domain, with remaining parts taken from reference TRBV28 and TRBJ1-4, reads DVKVTQSSRYLVKRTGEKVFLECVQDMDHENMFWYRQDPGLGLRLIYFSYDVKMKEKGDIPEGYSVSREKKERFSLILESASTNQTSMYLCASSPPQGEKLFFGSGTQLSVL.

This chain links TRBV3-1 (or the pseudogene TRBV3-2) with TRBJ1-1; possible D gene TRBD1, 6 bases. V lost 9 bases and J lost 6, with 11 bases in between. CDR3 length: 11 residues. Germline values: CDR1 LGHDT, CDR2 YNNKEL (reference sequence). As DNA, the CDR3 is TGTGCCAGTACAGGGATTTCTGAAGCTTTCTTT. Translating gives CASTGISEAFF.

This clone was found once. V and J are TRBV10-3 and TRBJ2-1; D possibly corresponds to TRBD1 (5 bases). The CDR3 totals 16 residues. CDR1 is ENHRY and CDR2 is SYGVKD in the germline V gene. V dropped 3 bases and J dropped 6 bases, with 18 bases sitting between them. The CDR3 loop is CAISDFRQGILNEQFF. CDR3 DNA sequence: TGTGCCATCAGTGATTTTAGGCAGGGAATTCTCAATGAGCAGTTCTTC.